Below, 16 T cell receptor beta chains from the same sample are listed, as sequenced in a study of T cells in Graves' hyperthyroidism and ophthalmopathy. From RNA transcripts, TCR beta CDR3 regions were amplified. HTBI primers were employed in a first-round RT-PCR of the TCR CDR3. TCRdb used MiXCR to reprocess the multiplex PCR reads, holding one entry per CDR3 protein. The table shows more than 550,000 distinct CDR3 sequences, with less than 45% occurring only once. The sample comprised peripheral blood or thyroid tissue (not recorded which). All receptors come from an adult man with Graves' disease, either hyperthyroidism or ophthalmopathy (not recorded which).

This clonotype was recorded many times. V usage is TRBV29-1 and J usage is TRBJ1-1; D unresolved. Germline CDR1 and CDR2: SQVTM and ANQGSEA. V was cut by 4 bases and J by 11 bases, with 14 bases left in between. This CDR3 region has 11 residues. The CDR3 nucleotides read TGCAGCGTTGGGCCCAGATTGGGTGCTTTCTTT. Encoded protein: CSVGPRLGAFF.

As for this clonotype: An end of the junction does not agree with germline; a read error may underlie this. This chain uses TRBV6-1 with TRBJ1-5, with TRBD1 identical over 9 bases. Per germline, CDR1 MNHNS and CDR2 SASEGT. This CDR3 has 14 residues. The CDR3 coding sequence is TGTGTCAGCAGAACCGGGACAGGGAATCAGCCCCAGCATTTT. This encodes CVSRTGTGNQPQHF.

This clonotype occurred a few times. This chain uses TRBV25-1 with TRBJ1-1; no clear D gene. Germline CDR1 reads MGHDK; CDR2 reads SYGVNS. The V gene lost 4 bases and the J gene lost 6 bases, with 9 bases spanning the gap. The CDR3 contains 12 residues. The CDR3 coding sequence is TGTGCCAGCAGTGTTGGACGGGCTGAAGCTTTCTTT. It yields the protein CASSVGRAEAFF.

This clonotype occurred a few times. The rearrangement uses TRBV10-1 and TRBJ2-7; D may be TRBD1 (5 bases). With 3 bases removed from V and 2 bases from J, the gap between germline ends came to 17 bases. Germline CDR1 and CDR2: WNHNN and SYGVQD (reference sequence). The CDR3 has 16 amino acids. CDR3: CASSENLVAGTYEQYF. For the CDR3, the DNA is TGCGCCAGCAGTGAAAATTTGGTAGCAGGGACCTACGAGCAGTACTTC.

The chain is built from TRBV29-1 and TRBJ2-2; 10 nucleotides agree with TRBD1. The CDR3 consists of 13 residues. CDR1 is SQVTM, CDR2 ANQGSEA, per germline. The trim removed 6 bases at V and 4 bases at J, leaving 2 bases unmatched. The CDR3 is CSVGTGVTGELFF. The CDR3, as DNA: TGCAGCGTCGGGACAGGGGTCACCGGGGAGCTGTTTTTT.

CDR3 in amino acids: CAPNGGTNTEAFF. CDR3 bases: TGTGCCCCTAATGGGGGTACTAACACTGAAGCTTTCTTT. This chain links TRBV25-1 with TRBJ1-1; possibly TRBD1 for D (5 bases). The germline V gene has CDR1 MGHDK and CDR2 SYGVNS. CDR3 size: 13 residues. V was shortened by 11 bases and J by 2 bases, with 15 bases between the two germline ends.

This clonotype was counted once. The chain has TRBV15 and TRBJ2-3; 7 bases agree with TRBD2. The length of the CDR3 is 15 residues. The V gene's germline CDR1 is LNHNV and CDR2 YYDKDF (reference sequence). Germline trimming cut 0 bases from V and 3 bases from J; bases unmatched to any gene: 3. This CDR3 is CATSREWGGTDTQYF. CDR3 coding DNA: TGTGCCACCAGCAGAGAATGGGGGGGGACAGATACGCAGTATTTT.

In its sample, this clonotype was seen once. This chain links TRBV6-5 with TRBJ1-4, with D hard to call. Trimming shortened V by 2 bases and J by 1 base, and 23 bases separated the two germline ends. The CDR3 covers 20 residues. CDR1 and CDR2 (germline): MNHEY, SVGAGI. The CDR3 reads CASSYHLDGDGSGTNEKLFF. CDR3 nucleotides: TGTGCCAGCAGTTACCACTTAGACGGCGATGGGAGCGGAACTAATGAAAAACTGTTTTTT.

This chain connects TRBV19 to TRBJ1-2; 7 bases are shared with TRBD1. CDR1 and CDR2 (germline): LNHDA, SQIVND (reference sequence). The V and J ends lost 7 bases and 4 bases, in that order; junction bases with no gene match: 12. CDR3 size: 15 residues. As DNA, the CDR3 is TGTGCCAGTACCGAAAAACAGGGGCTTGGCTATGGCTACACCTTC. Its protein is CASTEKQGLGYGYTF. Together with reference TRBV19 and TRBJ1-2, the CDR3 gives the full variable domain: DGGITQSPKYLFRKEGQNVTLSCEQNLNHDAMYWYRQDPGQGLRLIYYSQIVNDFQKGDIAEGYSVSREKKESFPLTVTSAQKNPTAFYLCASTEKQGLGYGYTFGSGTRLTVV.

This clonotype showed up just a few times. The chain joins TRBV6-6 to TRBJ2-5; 9 positions match TRBD1. The CDR3 is 16 amino acids. Germline V gene lookup returns CDR1 MNHNY and CDR2 SVGAGI (reference sequence). Losses at the gene ends were 6 bases for V and 4 bases for J; bases not matched to a gene: 12. As DNA, the CDR3 is TGTGCCAGCAGACTAGACTGGGGACAGGGAGGAGAGACCCAGTACTTC. The encoded protein is CASRLDWGQGGETQYF.

The chain joins TRBV2 to TRBJ1-1; the D is unclear. This CDR3 comprises 13 residues. V was shortened by 3 bases and J by 2 bases, with 7 bases between the two germline ends. CDR1 is SNHLY, CDR2 FYNNEI, per germline. The CDR3 reads CASSDGSNTEAFF. The DNA of the CDR3 is TGTGCCAGCAGTGATGGGAGTAACACTGAAGCTTTCTTT.

This clonotype came up many times. Its ends do not fully match the called genes, so a read error is possible. The chain combines TRBV7-8 with TRBJ1-6; D might be TRBD1 (6 bases). The V gene's germline CDR1 is SGHVS and CDR2 FQNEAQ. The CDR3 is 14 amino acids. CDR3 DNA: TGCGCCAGCAGCTTGGCGGGGGCTGGGTCACCCCTCCACTTT. Amino acids: CASSLAGAGSPLHF.

This clonotype has a count of ten or more. The chain uses TRBV20-1 and TRBJ2-7, with 10 bases matching TRBD1. J gave up 2 bases and V 0 bases, and 1 base lay outside the gene matches. Germline V gene sequence: CDR1 DFQATT, CDR2 SNEGSKA (reference sequence). This CDR3 spans 14 amino acids. CDR3 in DNA: TGCAGTGCTAGAGAAGGACAGGGGGCCTACGAGCAGTACTTC. Translation: CSAREGQGAYEQYF.

This clonotype appeared a few times. At one end, the junction sequence differs from germline, possibly due to a read error. The chain joins TRBV7-7 to TRBJ2-2; TRBD2 matches at 12 bases. CDR1 is SSHAT and CDR2 is FNYEAQ in the germline V gene (reference sequence). The CDR3 covers 16 residues. For the CDR3, the DNA is TGTGCTAGCAGCCCCCGTCCTAGCGGGAGGGCCGGGGAGCTGTTTTTT. This translates into CASSPRPSGRAGELFF.

The rearrangement joins TRBV5-1 to TRBJ2-2; maybe TRBD2 (6 bases). Trimming stripped 0 bases from V and 5 bases from J, with 14 bases between. The CDR3 spans 16 residues. CDR1 is SGHRS, CDR2 YFSETQ, per germline. In DNA form, the CDR3 reads TGCGCCAGCAGCTTGGATGGGCTAGCGATAACCGGGGAGCTGTTTTTT. Translation gives CASSLDGLAITGELFF.

This clonotype occurred a few times. This chain joins TRBV12-3 or TRBV12-4 and TRBJ1-3; D is ambiguous. This CDR3 comprises 16 residues. Trimming removed 3 bases at V and 0 bases at J, with 12 bases between. CDR3 region: CASSFYSRVSGNTIYF. The CDR3 DNA follows: TGTGCCAGCAGTTTTTACAGTCGAGTCTCTGGAAACACCATATATTTT.